These T cell receptor beta chains were read from a single sample in a study of regulatory T cells in long-lasting Graves disease. Each CDR3 protein is one row after TCRdb ran MiXCR on the multiplex PCR reads. In the table there are about 460,000 distinct CDR3 sequences, about 15% of which are singletons. This sample was also put to use in a study of T cells in Graves' hyperthyroidism and ophthalmopathy.

Source: peripheral blood mononuclear cells (PBMCs), taken at new diagnosis, from a patient treated with antithyroid drugs. These receptors were obtained from a woman aged 50 to 65 with Graves disease. CDR3s include the opening cysteine and the closing phenylalanine or tryptophan. A D gene is named only where the DNA matches it firmly. The size field is filled for only some rows; it gives once, few, many or a size class.

clone size	V gene	J gene	D gene	CDR3 DNA	CDR3 protein
.	TRBV18	TRBJ1-3	.	TGTGCCAGCTCACCACGGATACAGGCTCAGGTGCTCTCTGGAAACACCATATATTTT	CASSPRIQAQVLSGNTIYF
many	TRBV10-3	TRBJ1-5	.	TGTGCCATTAGGGGCAAGTCTCTGGATCAGCCCCAGCATTTT	CAIRGKSLDQPQHF
many	TRBV7-9	TRBJ2-4	.	TGTGCCAGCAGCCCAGGGGACATCCAAAACATTCAGTACTTC	CASSPGDIQNIQYF
many	TRBV2	TRBJ2-1	.	TGTGCCAGCAGTGAAAGTCAGGCCCGGCAGTTCTTC	CASSESQARQFF
.	TRBV19	TRBJ2-7	TRBD2	TGTGCCAGTAGTCGCGCTGGGGGGGACGAGCAGTACTTC	CASSRAGGDEQYF
few	TRBV20-1	TRBJ2-1	TRBD2	TGCAGTGCTAGAGTAGCGGGAGGGCGGGTTGATGAGCAGTTCTTC	CSARVAGGRVDEQFF
.	TRBV2	TRBJ2-3	TRBD2	TGTGCCAGCAGTGGGACTAGCGGACTGGGTACAGATACGCAGTATTTT	CASSGTSGLGTDTQYF
.	TRBV12-3/TRBV12-4	TRBJ2-2	.	TGTGCCAGCACGAGACAACGGGGAGGCAGGGGCTCTACCGGGGAGCTGTTTTTT	CASTRQRGGRGSTGELFF
.	TRBV10-3	TRBJ1-2	TRBD1	TGTGCCACTGGGACAGGGGGATACTATGGCTACACCTTC	CATGTGGYYGYTF
.	TRBV28	TRBJ2-5	.	TGTGCCAGCAGTTTAGGCGGGGCCCTAGAGACCCAGTACTTC	CASSLGGALETQYF
.	TRBV20-1	TRBJ2-7	TRBD1	TGCAGTGCTAGAGGTCTAGGGACAGCCGACTCCTACGAGCAGTACTTC	CSARGLGTADSYEQYF
many	TRBV10-3	TRBJ1-5	.	TGTGCCATCAGTGGGGCAGTTAGTGGGGATCAGCCCCAGCATTTT	CAISGAVSGDQPQHF
.	TRBV24-1	TRBJ2-5	.	TGTGCCACCAGTCAGACCCAAGAGACCCAGTACTTC	CATSQTQETQYF
many	TRBV2	TRBJ2-5	TRBD1	TGTGCCAGCCACAGGGGAGTCCAAGAGACCCAGTACTTC	CASHRGVQETQYF
few	TRBV25-1	TRBJ1-4	TRBD1	TGTGCCAGCAGTGAATCGGAGGGGGCCGGTGAAAAACTGTTTTTT	CASSESEGAGEKLFF
few	TRBV9	TRBJ2-5	TRBD1	TGTGCCAGCAGCGTAGACGGACAGGGCCAAGAGACCCAGTACTTC	CASSVDGQGQETQYF
few	TRBV5-1	TRBJ2-5	TRBD2	TGCGCCAGCAGCTGGGGGACTAGCGGAAACCAAGAGACCCAGTACTTC	CASSWGTSGNQETQYF
few	TRBV25-1	TRBJ1-2	.	TGTGCCAGCGAGGAAGGGGTTGGCTACACCTTC	CASEEGVGYTF
many	TRBV20-1	TRBJ2-1	TRBD2	TGCAGTGCTAGAGACCCCGGACTAGCGGGAGGGCTAAATGAGCAGTTCTTC	CSARDPGLAGGLNEQFF
many	TRBV3-1	TRBJ2-1	.	TGTGCCAGCAGCCCCATCAGTGCAGGGCCGACTAGAGGGACCTCCAATGAGCAGTTCTTC	CASSPISAGPTRGTSNEQFF
.	TRBV18	TRBJ2-7	TRBD2	TGTGCCAGCTCACCACTAGAAGCGGGAGATAACGAGCAGTACTTC	CASSPLEAGDNEQYF
.	TRBV9	TRBJ2-1	.	TGTGCCAGCAGCCCTAGTCACAGGGTCAATGAGCAGTTCTTC	CASSPSHRVNEQFF
.	TRBV5-1	TRBJ1-1	TRBD1	TGCGCCAGCGGCCAGGGACAGGGGGCAAGAAACACTGAAGCTTTCTTT	CASGQGQGARNTEAFF
many	TRBV28	TRBJ2-5	TRBD1	TGTGCCAGCAGTCCTGGTGACAGGGCAGAGACCCAGTACTTC	CASSPGDRAETQYF
many	TRBV30	TRBJ2-2	TRBD2	TGTGCCTGGAGTGTTAGCGGGAGCCCCGGGGAGCTGTTTTTT	CAWSVSGSPGELFF